This T cell receptor beta chain was documented in a study of shared clonotypes between healthy human individuals (dated by TCRdb to about 2020). Notes on the research overall: Two women and a few men aged 18 to 49 years were included in the cohort. Per donor, three plates each were used for CD4 naive and CD4 memory, two for CD8 naive, and one for CD8 memory. To estimate repertoire size and how much clonotype sharing occurs between individuals, the study deeply sequenced the blood TCR repertoires of about five healthy adults. Different laboratories and diverse techniques were used to prepare libraries and sequence TCR repertoires, to increase sequencing depth and limit assay-specific biases. Each donor's leukapheresis produced roughly between roughly 0.94 and 9.5 billion PBMCs.

Comments on this clone: The antigen this receptor binds is unknown. No per-base quality is available; no much larger clone lies one base away.

Study-wide conclusions, independent of this receptor: Compared with non-shared clonotypes, clonotypes shared by all four sorted-subset donors had higher generation probabilities. The genetic and exposure-history diversity represented was limited by the small number of donors. Based on pairwise subsampling, the degree of clonotype sharing among donors was expected to be affected by sequencing depth. Incomplete sequencing was indicated by rarefaction of sorted-subset datasets, despite the large sequencing depth. Sampling was limited to blood, and TCR repertoires in tissue likely differ from TCR repertoires in blood. Sharing across several donors was observed for about 5% of naive CD4, over 3% of naive CD8, 2% to 2.5% of memory CD4, and approximately 0.41% of memory CD8 clonotypes. Naive subsets generally had larger estimated clonotype richness than memory subsets did.

Using the deep immunoSEQ assay, TCR CDR3 regions were amplified from genomic DNA by multiplex PCR. Genomic DNA extracted from each cell subset was distributed evenly over all wells of several immunoSEQ 96-well plates, and each plate served as one replicate. For sorted subsets, around 0.2 ug genomic DNA, equal to about 30,000 T cell genomes, was loaded into each replicate PCR. The purified libraries were quantified using a Qubit 3.0 fluorometer, sized with a Bioanalyzer 2100, and then quantified again using the KAPA Library Quantification kit. A separate single-read 150-cycle Illumina NextSeq 550 flow cell was used to sequence each immunoSEQ 96-well plate. As for the original processing: The immunoSEQ output contained only junctional sequences without quality scores, so filtering could not match that applied to full-length reads. To assign V/J genes and CDR3, sequences were annotated against IMGT germline references using PyIR, a Python wrapper for IgBLAST v1.9. Reads were removed for weak V/J assignments (E-value above 1e-6), missing CDR3, stop codons, out-of-frame junctions, or ambiguous translated residues. V3J clonotypes were defined as sequences sharing the same inferred V gene, J gene, and CDR3 amino acid sequence. Percentage overlap between repertoires was computed as shared unique clonotypes divided by the size of the smaller repertoire. Repertoire richness was assessed with RTK rarefaction, the Chao1 estimator, and Recon v2.1 estimates of unobserved clonotypes. For all TCRbeta clonotypes obtained by the gDNA method from several donors, generation probabilities were computed with OLGA. The clones in this table, taken by TCRdb from immuneACCESS, are in-frame only. Not every clone is retained; where verified, under half of the shortfall comes from an unresolved V gene, and the cause of the rest is unknown. D and trimming were read from the DNA, whereas the V and J calls and clone size are those reported in that table. This sample gives fewer than 2.5 million clones in total; over 85% of them show up just once. About 0.39% of the sample rests with the top ten.

Inclusive of the bounding cysteine and phenylalanine, the CDR3 is 15 residues long. Just the 45-base CDR3 DNA is kept, in frame starting at base 1. The CDR1 and CDR2 encoded by the germline V gene are SGHTA and FQGNSA. The trim is 0 bases for V and 1 base for J, with a gap of 10 bases between the germline ends. The donors were healthy, HIV-negative adults with no recently reported acute infections or vaccinations. Every donor was a Caucasian adult residing in Nashville, Tennessee, USA. CD4+ T cells were enriched through magnetic negative selection, after which naive cells were positively selected on CD45RA and the remaining negative fraction served as the memory subset. Blood was collected by leukapheresis, and PBMCs were isolated by Ficoll-Histopaque density gradient centrifugation and then cryopreserved in liquid nitrogen vapor phase. Analytical flow cytometry was used to check the purity and quantity of each magnetically sorted T cell population. Genomic DNA was isolated from every sorted fraction and measured by UV absorbance on a Nanodrop 2000c.

This clonotype was obtained from a man aged 18 to 29 in good health. Some clones in this sample may be carry-over from other donors' samples. The sample was naive CD4+ T cells from PBMCs. Read against the paper, the sample's cell subset or site label means: CD45RA+ positively selected. The receptor chain draws on TRBV7-2 and TRBJ2-7; TRBD1 is a possible D gene, resting on 7 matching bases. At the DNA level, the sequence is TGTGCCAGCAGCTTAGCGCGGGACAGATCCTACGAGCAGTACTTC. Its protein product is CASSLARDRSYEQYF.